Below are 15 T cell receptor beta chains sequenced from a single sample in a study of OX40 agonist ivuxolimab in advanced cancers. Clones were sequenced by immunoSEQ multiplex PCR, and TCRdb holds only the in-frame ones, with some missing. The sample lists about 81,000 clones, about 81% occurring once. The sequenced sample was CD4+ or CD8+ T cells sorted from blood, obtained in a trial of the OX40 agonist ivuxolimab. The origin of the receptors is an adult with an advanced solid tumor such as melanoma, head and neck, liver or kidney cancer.

The chain carries TRBV28 and TRBJ2-2; maybe TRBD1 (6 bases). Germline-derived CDR1 and CDR2 are MDHEN and SYDVKM. This CDR3 comprises 15 residues. V lost 7 bases and J 4 bases, leaving 16 bases between the germline ends. The CDR3 loop reads CASTNGRGGTGELFF. The CDR3 DNA is TGTGCCAGCACTAACGGCAGGGGCGGCACCGGGGAGCTGTTTTTT. Looking up the rest from reference TRBV28 and TRBJ2-2 gives the full variable domain: DVKVTQSSRYLVKRTGEKVFLECVQDMDHENMFWYRQDPGLGLRLIYFSYDVKMKEKGDIPEGYSVSREKKERFSLILESASTNQTSMYLCASTNGRGGTGELFFGEGSRLTVL.

The sample holds a few counts of this clone. V usage is TRBV11-2 and J usage is TRBJ1-2; possibly TRBD1 for D (6 bases). V lost 4 bases and J lost 5, with 14 bases in between. The CDR3 consists of 14 residues. CDR1 and CDR2 from the germline V gene are SGHAT and FQNNGV. Here the CDR3 reads CASSSLGGGYGYTF. DNA for the CDR3: TGTGCCAGCAGCTCCCTCGGAGGGGGGTATGGCTACACCTTC.

V usage is TRBV11-1 and J usage is TRBJ2-6, with D uncertain. Germline loops: CDR1 SGHAT, CDR2 FQDESV (reference sequence). V was trimmed by 5 bases and J by 0 bases, leaving 8 bases between them. The CDR3 runs 15 residues. Here the CDR3 reads CASSPRVSGANVLTF. Here the CDR3 DNA reads TGTGCCAGCAGCCCCAGAGTCTCTGGGGCCAACGTCCTGACTTTC.

The V and J genes are TRBV6-5 and TRBJ1-1, with 9 bases that match TRBD1. The germline V gene has CDR1 MNHEY and CDR2 SVGAGI. Trimming removed 2 bases from V and 0 bases from J; junction bases left unmatched: 4. The CDR3 covers 16 residues. CDR3 DNA: TGTGCCAGCAGTTACGACAGGGGGGGAATGAACACTGAAGCTTTCTTT. It yields the protein CASSYDRGGMNTEAFF.

This clone showed up just a few times. The chain is built from TRBV5-1 and TRBJ1-4; 11 bases fit TRBD1. Unmatched junction bases numbered 6, after V lost 0 bases and J lost 8 bases. Germline V gene data show CDR1 as SGHRS and CDR2 as YFSETQ. This CDR3 has 16 residues. CDR3 in amino acids: CASSLVGTGGDEKLFF. In DNA, the CDR3 is TGCGCCAGCAGCTTGGTAGGGACAGGGGGAGACGAAAAACTGTTTTTT.

This chain joins TRBV9 and TRBJ2-3; weak D call: TRBD2 (6 bases). V lost 4 bases, J lost 8 bases, and 20 bases lay in between. This CDR3 has 15 amino acids. Germline V gene lookup returns CDR1 SGDLS and CDR2 YYNGEE. This chain's CDR3 is CASSTGSTDGLTQYF. CDR3 sequence (DNA): TGTGCCAGCAGCACCGGGAGTACCGATGGCCTTACGCAGTATTTT.

The chain has TRBV5-8 and TRBJ1-3; weak D call: TRBD1 (5 bases). The length of the CDR3 is 16 residues. V was clipped by 1 base and J by 3 bases, with 14 bases between them. The germline gives CDR1 SGHTS, CDR2 YDEGEE. Here the CDR3 DNA reads TGTGCCAGCAGCTTGAAGATAGGGGTTTTTGGAAACACCATATATTTT. Translated, it gives CASSLKIGVFGNTIYF.

V usage is TRBV30 and J usage is TRBJ2-3; no reliable D call. CDR3 size: 12 residues. The germline V gene encodes CDR1 GTSNPN and CDR2 SVGIG (reference sequence). V lost 2 bases to trimming and J lost 1 base, with 4 bases between them. CDR3 residues: CAWSKGTDTQYF. Here the CDR3 DNA reads TGTGCCTGGAGTAAGGGCACAGATACGCAGTATTTT.

The rearrangement uses TRBV27 and TRBJ2-5; 14 bases are a match to TRBD2. This CDR3 contains 17 residues. CDR1 MNHEY and CDR2 SMNVEV come from the germline V gene (reference sequence). V lost 5 bases and J lost 5; bases outside the gene matches: 10. This chain's CDR3 is CASSTRLAGGIGETQYF. The CDR3 nucleotides read TGTGCCAGCAGTACTCGACTAGCGGGGGGGATTGGGGAGACCCAGTACTTC.

This chain uses TRBV28 with TRBJ2-4; 7 positions match TRBD1. V lost 5 bases, J lost 1 base, and 5 bases stayed unmatched. The CDR3 totals 15 residues. In germline, CDR1 is MDHEN, CDR2 SYDVKM. CDR3 amino acids: CASSTSDRAKNIQYF. The CDR3 region has the DNA TGTGCCAGCAGTACCTCGGACAGGGCCAAAAACATTCAGTACTTC. Full variable domain (remainder filled in from reference TRBV28 and TRBJ2-4): DVKVTQSSRYLVKRTGEKVFLECVQDMDHENMFWYRQDPGLGLRLIYFSYDVKMKEKGDIPEGYSVSREKKERFSLILESASTNQTSMYLCASSTSDRAKNIQYFGAGTRLSVL.

CDR3 sequence (DNA): TGTGCCAGCAGTTTCTATCGAGCCTACGAGCAGTACTTC. Translation: CASSFYRAYEQYF. This rearrangement joins TRBV28 to TRBJ2-7; D remains unclear. Germline V gene lookup returns CDR1 MDHEN and CDR2 SYDVKM. The V and J ends lost 3 bases and 2 bases respectively, with 8 bases between them. The CDR3 length is 13 residues.

The chain has TRBV29-1 and TRBJ1-2; no clear D gene. The germline V gene has CDR1 SQVTM and CDR2 ANQGSEA. V was clipped by 4 bases and J by 2 bases, with 14 bases between them. The CDR3 is 14 residues long. Written as DNA, the CDR3 is TGCAGCGTTGGCCCCAACCCAGGAAACTATGGCTACACCTTC. Translated: CSVGPNPGNYGYTF.

The chain links TRBV18 to TRBJ2-7, with 8 bases lining up with TRBD1. CDR3 size: 14 residues. V gave up 6 bases and J gave up 2 bases; unmatched junction bases: 6. The germline CDR1 and CDR2 sequences are KGHSH and LQKENI. CDR3 DNA sequence: TGTGCCAGCTCCACCGGGACAGGAACCTACGAGCAGTACTTC. It translates to CASSTGTGTYEQYF.

Worth noting for this clone: At the DNA level, this CDR3 is encoded by other sequences in the same sample as well. The chain employs TRBV5-1 and TRBJ2-6; D assignment may be TRBD1 or TRBD2 (5 bases each). In germline, CDR1 is SGHRS, CDR2 YFSETQ. Trimming removed 4 bases from V and 2 bases from J, with 10 bases in between. The CDR3 is 15 amino acids. DNA for the CDR3: TGCGCCAGCAGCCCGGGGCAGCCTGGGGCCAACGTCCTGACTTTC. Protein sequence: CASSPGQPGANVLTF.

The chain links TRBV15 to TRBJ2-5, with 7 bases that match TRBD1. V lost 6 bases to trimming and J lost 2 bases; unmatched junction nucleotides: 9. CDR1 and CDR2 (germline): LNHNV, YYDKDF (reference sequence). The CDR3 runs to 15 residues. This CDR3 is CATRNVGGLQETQYF. The CDR3 DNA follows: TGTGCCACCAGGAACGTAGGGGGCCTGCAAGAGACCCAGTACTTC.